The TCR beta chain described here comes from a study of blood T cells in healthy people across ages. The CDR3 has 15 residues. Germline-derived CDR1 and CDR2 are SGHAT and FQNNGV. V was cut by 0 bases and J by 6 bases, with 12 bases left in between. This clonotype was seen a handful of times. A second PCR, run for about 6 to 11 cycles, used a sample-barcoded 5' primer plus a J-beta primer mix. TCRdb called the 5' RACE reads again in MiXCR, with one record for every CDR3 protein. The sample lists fewer than 2,000,000 distinct CDR3 sequences, about 31% occurring once. The sequencing sample was made of blood. This receptor was taken from a woman aged 25-40 years in good health. The chain combines TRBV11-2 with TRBJ2-1; D is undetermined. The CDR3 DNA follows: TGTGCCAGCAGCTTAGAGGTTGGTATTTTCAATGAGCAGTTCTTC. It codes for CASSLEVGIFNEQFF.